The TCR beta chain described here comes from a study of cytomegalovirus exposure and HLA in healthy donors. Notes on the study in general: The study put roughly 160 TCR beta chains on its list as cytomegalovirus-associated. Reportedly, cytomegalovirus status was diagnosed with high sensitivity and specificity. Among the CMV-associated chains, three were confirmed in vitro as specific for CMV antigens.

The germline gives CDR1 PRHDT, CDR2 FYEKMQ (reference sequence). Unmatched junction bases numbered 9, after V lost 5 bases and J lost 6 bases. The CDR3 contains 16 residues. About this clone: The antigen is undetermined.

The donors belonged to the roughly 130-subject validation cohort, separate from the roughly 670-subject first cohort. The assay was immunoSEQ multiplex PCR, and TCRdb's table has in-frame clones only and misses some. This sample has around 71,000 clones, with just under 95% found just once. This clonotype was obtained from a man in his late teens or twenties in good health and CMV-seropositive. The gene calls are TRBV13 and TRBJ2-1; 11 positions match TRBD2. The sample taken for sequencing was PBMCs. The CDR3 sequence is CASSPGLAGPTNEQFF. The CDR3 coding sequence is TGTGCCAGCAGCCCAGGACTAGCGGGCCCGACCAATGAGCAGTTCTTC.